Given below is one TCR beta chain in context. Its antigen remains unidentified. Base-call qualities are not available, and no considerably larger clone is one nucleotide away. The collaborating institutions used their own protocols to collect whole blood in K2EDTA tubes. For TCRbeta analysis, collaborator samples were shipped as frozen whole blood, as isolated PBMCs, or as DNA extracted from either sample type. This entry comes from a study of blood T cell repertoires in COVID-19 (dated by TCRdb to the early 2020s). About the full investigation: The collaborator samples originated in the United States, Italy and Spain and spanned the acute and convalescent phases of COVID-19. The prospective study material was composed of cDNA or gDNA derived from T cells, B-cell-depleted T cells, or PBMCs. The repertoires were released in a freely available public database intended as a resource for research on the immune response to SARS-CoV-2. The dataset comprised deeply sampled blood TCRbeta repertoires from subjects exposed to, actively infected with, or recovered from COVID-19. The samples were drawn from two sources: the first 160 participants of the ongoing ImmuneRACE study, and 1,000 to 1,500 subjects contributed by 6 global collaborators. Where available, HLA class I and class II types were taken from metadata supplied by the sample provider and were not determined by assay-based typing. Nearly every sample came with metadata listing a de-identified subject ID, COVID-19 status, age in years and sex.

What the work shows at the level of the full study, not this receptor alone: The quantity of clinical and demographic metadata differed by source and by participant and was supplied without curation.

The immunoSEQ Assay, a bias-controlled multiplex PCR, was used to amplify TCRbeta CDR3 regions from genomic DNA. Per the authors' processing: Nucleated cell counts per sample were estimated from amplification of reference gene primers within the assay. To quantify the absolute abundance of each unique TCRbeta CDR3 rearrangement, sequence reads were collapsed and filtered. For each sample, productive Simpson clonality was calculated as the square root of Simpson's diversity index across productive rearrangements. The clones in this table, taken by TCRdb from immuneACCESS, are in-frame only. Not every clone is retained; where verified, under half of the shortfall comes from an unresolved V gene, and the cause of the rest is unknown. V, J and clone size reflect that table, while D and trimming were determined from the DNA. The sample table lists approximately 230,000 clones, around nine tenths of them with a count of one. Around 1.5% of the sample rests with the top ten.

The sample consisted of peripheral blood. This TCR derives from a man older than 75 with acute or convalescent COVID-19.

The CDR3 loop reads CASSYGGTGFNQPQHF. The DNA sequence is given as TGTGCCAGCAGTTACGGGGGGACAGGATTCAATCAGCCCCAGCATTTT. The receptor chain draws on TRBV6-2 or TRBV6-3 and TRBJ1-5; 8 middle bases align to TRBD1. V is trimmed back by 2 bases and J by 3 bases, and the junction contains 6 bases that no gene match accounts for. The CDR1 and CDR2 encoded by the germline V gene are MNHEY and SVGEGT. Inclusive of the bounding cysteine and phenylalanine, the CDR3 is 16 residues long. Just CDR3 DNA is preserved here, 48 bases in frame from base 1.